This T cell receptor beta chain emerged from a study of shared clonotypes between healthy human individuals. Study-level points and caveats: Larger estimated richness was generally recorded for naive subsets relative to memory subsets. Rarefaction revealed incomplete sorted-subset sequencing despite large depth. The sharing of 4% to 5.5% of naive CD4 clonotypes was seen across several donors.

TCRdb keeps only in-frame clones here, not all; method: immunoSEQ multiplex PCR. Counted here are about 670,000 clones, approximately 75% occurring once; the ten biggest clones make up approximately 1.8%. This clone was detected ten times or more. Antigen unknown. The same CDR3 can be traced to other DNA sequences in this sample. CDR3 size: 12 residues. Deletions cut 1 base from V and 6 bases from J, with 4 bases between. Per germline, CDR1 SGHVS and CDR2 FQNEAQ. The source of this sequence is a woman aged 30 to 39 in good health. Specimen: memory CD4+ T cells sorted from blood. Subset specified: CD45RA-negative fraction. The chain has TRBV7-8 and TRBJ1-5; D not certain. The CDR3 nucleotides are TGTGCCAGCAGCTTAGAGTCTCAGCCCCAGCATTTT. Its translation: CASSLESQPQHF.